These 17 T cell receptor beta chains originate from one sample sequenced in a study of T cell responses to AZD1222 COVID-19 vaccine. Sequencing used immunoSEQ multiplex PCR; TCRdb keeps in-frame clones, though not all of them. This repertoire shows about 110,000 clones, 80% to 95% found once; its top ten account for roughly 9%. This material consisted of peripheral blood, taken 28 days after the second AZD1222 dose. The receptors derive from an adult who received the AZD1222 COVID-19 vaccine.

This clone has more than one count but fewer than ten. This CDR3 reads CASSPGPSGRGQQFF. CDR3 nucleotide sequence: TGTGCCAGCAGCCCTGGGCCTAGCGGGAGGGGTCAGCAGTTCTTC. This chain joins TRBV5-5 and TRBJ2-1, with 12 bases aligning to TRBD2. V lost 4 bases, J lost 11 bases, and 10 bases stayed unmatched. CDR1 and CDR2 from the germline V gene are SGHKS and YYEKEE (reference sequence). This CDR3 is 15 amino acids long.

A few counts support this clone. In DNA form, the CDR3 reads TGTGCCAGCAGCTTAGGGGCAGGGACTGAAGCTTTCTTT. Translating gives CASSLGAGTEAFF. V and J are TRBV7-9 and TRBJ1-1, with D perhaps TRBD1 (5 bases). Trimming removed 1 base at V and 5 bases at J, with 8 bases between. The CDR3 covers 13 residues. Germline values: CDR1 SEHNR, CDR2 FQNEAQ (reference sequence).

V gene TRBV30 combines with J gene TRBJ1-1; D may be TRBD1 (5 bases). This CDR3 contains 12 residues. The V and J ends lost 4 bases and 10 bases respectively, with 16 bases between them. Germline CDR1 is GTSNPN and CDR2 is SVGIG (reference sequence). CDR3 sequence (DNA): TGTGCCTGGAAAGGGGACTCAAGAGGAGCTTTCTTT. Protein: CAWKGDSRGAFF.

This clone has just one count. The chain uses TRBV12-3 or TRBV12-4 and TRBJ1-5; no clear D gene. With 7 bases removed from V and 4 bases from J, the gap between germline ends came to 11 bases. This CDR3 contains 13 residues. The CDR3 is CASTFGGNQPQHF. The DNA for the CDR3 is TGTGCCAGCACTTTTGGAGGGAATCAGCCCCAGCATTTT.

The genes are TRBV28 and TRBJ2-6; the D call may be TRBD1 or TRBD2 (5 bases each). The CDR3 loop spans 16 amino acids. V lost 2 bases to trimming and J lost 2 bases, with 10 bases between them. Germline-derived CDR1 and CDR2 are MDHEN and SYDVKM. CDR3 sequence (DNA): TGTGCCAGCAGTTTAAGGTTGGGGGCTGGGGCCAACGTCCTGACTTTC. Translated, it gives CASSLRLGAGANVLTF.

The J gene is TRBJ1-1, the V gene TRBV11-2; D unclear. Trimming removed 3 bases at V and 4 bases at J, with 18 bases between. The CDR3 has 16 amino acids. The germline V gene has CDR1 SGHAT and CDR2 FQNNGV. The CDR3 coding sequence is TGTGCCAGCAGCTTTGTTTCTCGGCGAGCGGTCACTGAAGCTTTCTTT. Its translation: CASSFVSRRAVTEAFF.

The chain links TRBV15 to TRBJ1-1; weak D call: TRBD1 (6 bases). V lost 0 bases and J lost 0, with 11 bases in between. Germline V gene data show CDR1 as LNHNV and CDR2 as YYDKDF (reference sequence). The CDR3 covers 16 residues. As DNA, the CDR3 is TGTGCCACCAGCAGAGATCCCAGGACAGTGAACACTGAAGCTTTCTTT. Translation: CATSRDPRTVNTEAFF.

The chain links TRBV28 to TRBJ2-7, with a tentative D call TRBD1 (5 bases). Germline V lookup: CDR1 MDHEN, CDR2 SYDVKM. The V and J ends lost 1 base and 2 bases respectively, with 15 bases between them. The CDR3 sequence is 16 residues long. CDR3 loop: CASSLSAGPLTYEQYF. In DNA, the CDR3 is TGTGCCAGCAGTTTATCGGCAGGGCCCCTTACCTACGAGCAGTACTTC.

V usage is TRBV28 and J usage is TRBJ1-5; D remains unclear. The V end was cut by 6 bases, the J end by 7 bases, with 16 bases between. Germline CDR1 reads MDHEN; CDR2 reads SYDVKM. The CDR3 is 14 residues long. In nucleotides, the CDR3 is TGTGCCAGCAGCCCGCCCGTGTTGGGACAGCCCCAGCATTTT. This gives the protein CASSPPVLGQPQHF.

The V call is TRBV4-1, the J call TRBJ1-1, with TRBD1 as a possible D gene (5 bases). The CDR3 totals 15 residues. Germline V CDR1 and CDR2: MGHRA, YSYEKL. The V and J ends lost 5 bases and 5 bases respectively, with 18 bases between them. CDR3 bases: TGCGCCAGCAGCGACCGGGACCGGGCGGGGACTGAAGCTTTCTTT. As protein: CASSDRDRAGTEAFF.

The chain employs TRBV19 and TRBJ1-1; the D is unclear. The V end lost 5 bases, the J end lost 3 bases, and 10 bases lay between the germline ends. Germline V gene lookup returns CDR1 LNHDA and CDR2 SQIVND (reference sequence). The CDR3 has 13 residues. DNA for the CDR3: TGTGCCAGTAGTTCCGGGATTGACACTGAAGCTTTCTTT. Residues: CASSSGIDTEAFF.

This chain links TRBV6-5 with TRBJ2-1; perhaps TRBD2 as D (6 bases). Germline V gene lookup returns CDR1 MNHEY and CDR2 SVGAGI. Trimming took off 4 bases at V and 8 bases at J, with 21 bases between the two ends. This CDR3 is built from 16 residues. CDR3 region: CASSFKLGGIVYEQFF. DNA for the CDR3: TGTGCCAGCAGTTTTAAGTTGGGCGGGATAGTCTATGAGCAGTTCTTC.

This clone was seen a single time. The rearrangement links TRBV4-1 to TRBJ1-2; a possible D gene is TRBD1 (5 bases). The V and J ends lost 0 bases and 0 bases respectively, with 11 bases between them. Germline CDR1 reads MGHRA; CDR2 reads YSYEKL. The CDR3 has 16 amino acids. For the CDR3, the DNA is TGCGCCAGCAGCCAAGACAGGGACTACCCTAACTATGGCTACACCTTC. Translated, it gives CASSQDRDYPNYGYTF.

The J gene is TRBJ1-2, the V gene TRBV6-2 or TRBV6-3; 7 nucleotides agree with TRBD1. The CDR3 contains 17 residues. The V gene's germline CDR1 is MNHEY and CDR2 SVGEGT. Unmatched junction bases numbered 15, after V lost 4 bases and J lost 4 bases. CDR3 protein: CASSSLFGQDKFYGYTF. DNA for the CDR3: TGTGCCAGCAGTTCTCTCTTCGGACAGGATAAGTTCTATGGCTACACCTTC.

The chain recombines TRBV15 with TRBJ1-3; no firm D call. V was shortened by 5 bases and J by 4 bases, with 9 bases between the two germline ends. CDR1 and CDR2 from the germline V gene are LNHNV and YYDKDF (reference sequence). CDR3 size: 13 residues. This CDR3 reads CATSRNPGNTIYF. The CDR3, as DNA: TGTGCCACCAGCCGGAACCCGGGAAACACCATATATTTT.

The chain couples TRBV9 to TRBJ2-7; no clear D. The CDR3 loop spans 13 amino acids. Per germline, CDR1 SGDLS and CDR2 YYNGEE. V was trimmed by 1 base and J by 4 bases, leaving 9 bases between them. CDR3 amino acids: CASSVSVEYEQYF. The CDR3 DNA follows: TGTGCCAGCAGCGTATCGGTGGAATACGAGCAGTACTTC.

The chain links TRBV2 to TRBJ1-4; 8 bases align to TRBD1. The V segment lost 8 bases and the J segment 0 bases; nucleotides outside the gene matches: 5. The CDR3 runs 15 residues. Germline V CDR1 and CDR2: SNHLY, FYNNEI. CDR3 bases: TGTGCCAGCCGACAGGGGCTTGCAACTAATGAAAAACTGTTTTTT. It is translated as CASRQGLATNEKLFF.